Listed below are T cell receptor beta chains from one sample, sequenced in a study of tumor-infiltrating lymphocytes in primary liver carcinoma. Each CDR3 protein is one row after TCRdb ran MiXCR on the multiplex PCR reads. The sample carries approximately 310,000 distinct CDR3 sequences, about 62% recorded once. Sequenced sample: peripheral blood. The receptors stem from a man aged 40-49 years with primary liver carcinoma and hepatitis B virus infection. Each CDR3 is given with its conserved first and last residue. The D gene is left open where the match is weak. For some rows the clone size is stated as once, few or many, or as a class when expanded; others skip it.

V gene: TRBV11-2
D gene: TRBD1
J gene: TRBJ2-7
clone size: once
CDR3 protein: CASSPDRGYGEHYF
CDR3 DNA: TGTGCCAGCAGCCCGGACAGGGGGTACGGCGAGCATTACTTC

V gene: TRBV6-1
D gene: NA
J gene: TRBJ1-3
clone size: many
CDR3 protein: CASSRDYSGNTIYF
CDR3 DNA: TGTGCCAGCAGTAGGGATTACTCTGGAAACACCATATATTTT

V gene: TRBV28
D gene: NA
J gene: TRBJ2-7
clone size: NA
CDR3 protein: CASSKTEPGREYEQYF
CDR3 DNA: TGTGCCAGCAGTAAGACCGAGCCGGGACGGGAGTACGAGCAGTACTTC

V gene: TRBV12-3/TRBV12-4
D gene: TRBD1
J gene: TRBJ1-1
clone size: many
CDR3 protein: CASSRGTVGGAFF
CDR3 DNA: TGTGCCAGCAGCAGAGGGACAGTCGGAGGAGCTTTCTTT

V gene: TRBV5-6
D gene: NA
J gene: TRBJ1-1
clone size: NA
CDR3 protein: CASSLRVQGKGTEAFF
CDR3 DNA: TGTGCCAGCAGCCTAAGAGTACAGGGCAAGGGCACTGAAGCTTTCTTT

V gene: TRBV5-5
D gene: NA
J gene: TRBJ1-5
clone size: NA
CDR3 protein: CANSLGPVMEHNPPQHF
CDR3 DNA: TGTGCCAACAGCTTGGGCCCAGTCATGGAGCATAATCCGCCCCAGCATTTT

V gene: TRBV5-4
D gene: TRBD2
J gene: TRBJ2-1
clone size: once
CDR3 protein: CASSRSGRDHNEQFF
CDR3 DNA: TGTGCCAGCAGCAGAAGCGGGAGAGACCACAATGAGCAGTTCTTC

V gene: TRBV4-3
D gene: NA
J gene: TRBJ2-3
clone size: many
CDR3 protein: CASSQDRTSWNTQYF
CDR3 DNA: TGCGCCAGCAGCCAAGATCGGACGTCTTGGAATACGCAGTATTTT

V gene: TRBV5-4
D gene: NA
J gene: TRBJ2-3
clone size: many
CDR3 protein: CASSLSSMDTQYF
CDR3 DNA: TGTGCCAGCAGCTTGTCTAGCATGGATACGCAGTATTTT

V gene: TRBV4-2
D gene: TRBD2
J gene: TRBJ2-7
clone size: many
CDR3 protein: CASSQDVLAGGGEQYF
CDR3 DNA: TGTGCCAGCAGCCAAGACGTGTTAGCGGGAGGAGGGGAGCAGTACTTC

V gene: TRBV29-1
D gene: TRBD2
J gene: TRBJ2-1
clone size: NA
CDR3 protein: CSTARTSANEQFF
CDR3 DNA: TGCAGCACCGCCAGGACTAGCGCTAATGAGCAGTTCTTC

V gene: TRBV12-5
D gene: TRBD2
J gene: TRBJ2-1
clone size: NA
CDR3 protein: CASGRNQLAEGSNEQFF
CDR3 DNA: TGTGCTAGTGGTCGAAATCAACTAGCGGAAGGTTCTAATGAGCAGTTCTTC

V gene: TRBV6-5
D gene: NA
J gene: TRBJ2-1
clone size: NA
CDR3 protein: CASSYWSGSSYKEHFF
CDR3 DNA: TGTGCCAGCAGTTACTGGAGCGGATCTAGCTACAAAGAGCATTTCTTC

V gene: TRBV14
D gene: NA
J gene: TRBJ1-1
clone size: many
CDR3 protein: CASSQGGGSTEAFF
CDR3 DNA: TGTGCCAGCAGCCAAGGAGGTGGTAGCACTGAAGCTTTCTTT

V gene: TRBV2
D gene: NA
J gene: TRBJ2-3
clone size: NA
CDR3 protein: CVSSGRASTQYF
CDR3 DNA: TGTGTCAGCAGTGGCAGGGCCTCGACGCAGTATTTT

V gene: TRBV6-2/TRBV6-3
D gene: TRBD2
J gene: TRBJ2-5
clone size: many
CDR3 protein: CASRGGSLVGETQYF
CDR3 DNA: TGTGCCAGCAGGGGCGGGAGTTTGGTAGGAGAGACCCAGTACTTC

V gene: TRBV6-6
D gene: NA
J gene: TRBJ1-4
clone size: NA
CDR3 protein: CASSPQGLANEKLFF
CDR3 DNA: TGTGCCAGCAGTCCCCAAGGGCTCGCTAATGAAAAACTGTTTTTT

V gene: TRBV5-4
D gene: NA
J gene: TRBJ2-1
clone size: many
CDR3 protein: CASSPNSDEQFF
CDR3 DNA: TGTGCCAGCAGCCCTAACTCGGATGAGCAGTTCTTC

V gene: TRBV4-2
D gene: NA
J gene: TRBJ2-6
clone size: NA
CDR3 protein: CVSSQDSLLGRASGANVLTF
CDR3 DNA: TGTGTCAGCAGCCAAGACTCGTTGCTGGGACGGGCTTCTGGGGCCAACGTCCTGACTTTC

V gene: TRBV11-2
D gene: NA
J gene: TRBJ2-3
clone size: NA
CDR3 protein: CASSYEGSGLGDRQYF
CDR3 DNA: TGTGCCAGCAGCTACGAAGGATCGGGTTTGGGAGATAGGCAGTATTTT

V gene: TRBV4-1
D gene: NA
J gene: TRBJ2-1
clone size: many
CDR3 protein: CASSPGGNSLVSEQFF
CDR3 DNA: TGCGCCAGCAGCCCTGGGGGGAACTCCTTAGTAAGTGAGCAGTTCTTC

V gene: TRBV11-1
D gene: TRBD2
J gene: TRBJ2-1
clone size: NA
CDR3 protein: CASNRTSGYNEQFF
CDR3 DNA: TGTGCCAGCAACCGGACTAGCGGCTACAATGAGCAATTCTTC

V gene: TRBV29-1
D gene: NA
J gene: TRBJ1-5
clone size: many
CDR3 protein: CSVEVQGGQPQHF
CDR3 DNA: TGCAGCGTTGAAGTCCAGGGAGGACAGCCCCAGCATTTT

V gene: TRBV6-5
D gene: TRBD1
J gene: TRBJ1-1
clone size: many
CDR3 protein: CASSVTGANTEAFF
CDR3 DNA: TGTGCCAGCAGTGTCACAGGGGCGAACACTGAAGCTTTCTTT

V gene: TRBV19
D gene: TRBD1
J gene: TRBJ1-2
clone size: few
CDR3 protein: CASRMTTGEYGYTF
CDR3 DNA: TGTGCCAGTAGGATGACGACAGGGGAATATGGCTACACCTTC

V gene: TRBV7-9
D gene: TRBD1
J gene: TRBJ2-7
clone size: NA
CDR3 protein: CASSFGRDRGVDEQYF
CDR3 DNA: TGTGCCAGCAGCTTTGGCCGGGACAGGGGAGTCGACGAGCAGTACTTC

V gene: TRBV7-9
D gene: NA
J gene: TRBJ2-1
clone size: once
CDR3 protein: CASSLLISGYNEQLF
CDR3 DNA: TGTGCCAGCAGTCTACTCATCTCAGGTTACAATGAGCAGCTCTTC

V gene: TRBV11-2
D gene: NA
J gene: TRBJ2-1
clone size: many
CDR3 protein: CASSSNLGSKQFF
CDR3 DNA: TGTGCCAGCAGCTCCAACCTCGGGAGTAAGCAGTTCTTC

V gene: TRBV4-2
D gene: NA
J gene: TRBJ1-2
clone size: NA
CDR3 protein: CASSQDRMAIFAPGDYTF
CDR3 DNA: TGTGCCAGCAGCCAAGATCGAATGGCCATCTTTGCCCCGGGGGACTACACCTTC

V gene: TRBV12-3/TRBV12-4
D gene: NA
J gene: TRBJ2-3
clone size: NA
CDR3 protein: CASSPPWGDTQYF
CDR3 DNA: TGTGCTAGCAGTCCACCTTGGGGAGATACGCAGTATTTT

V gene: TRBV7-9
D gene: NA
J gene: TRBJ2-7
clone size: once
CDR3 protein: CASSSEGREQYF
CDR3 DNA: TGTGCCAGCAGCTCAGAAGGGCGAGAGCAGTACTTC

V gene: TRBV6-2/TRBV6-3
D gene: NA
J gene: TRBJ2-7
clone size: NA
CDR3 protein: CASRDIYDEYF
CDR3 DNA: TGTGCCAGCCGCGATATCTATGACGAGTACTTC

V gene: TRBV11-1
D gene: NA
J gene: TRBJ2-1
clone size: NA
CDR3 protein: CTSSLVREGYNEQFF
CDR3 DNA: TGTACCAGCAGCCTAGTCCGCGAGGGATACAATGAGCAGTTCTTC

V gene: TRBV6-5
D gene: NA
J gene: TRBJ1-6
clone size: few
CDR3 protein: CASSRPLHF
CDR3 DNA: TGTGCCAGCAGCCGCCCCCTCCACTTT

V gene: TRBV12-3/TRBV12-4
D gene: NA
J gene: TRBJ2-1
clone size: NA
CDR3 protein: CASTRVGYNEHCF
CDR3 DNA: TGTGCCAGCACCCGGGTGGGCTACAATGAGCACTGCTTC

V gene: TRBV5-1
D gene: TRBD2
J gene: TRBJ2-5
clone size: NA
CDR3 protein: CASSPTSGSRGTQYF
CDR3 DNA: TGCGCCAGCAGCCCGACTAGCGGCTCAAGAGGGACCCAGTACTTC

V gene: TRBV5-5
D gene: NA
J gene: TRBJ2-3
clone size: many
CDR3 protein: CASSLAAGTSTDTQYF
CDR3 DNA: TGTGCCAGCAGCTTGGCGGCGGGGACTAGCACAGATACGCAGTATTTT

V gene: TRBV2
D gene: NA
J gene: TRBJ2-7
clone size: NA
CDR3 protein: CASSESCGTYEQYF
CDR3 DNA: TGTGCCAGCAGTGAGAGTTGTGGCACCTACGAGCAGTACTTC

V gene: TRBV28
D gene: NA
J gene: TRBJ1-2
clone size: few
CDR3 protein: CASSPVIGYYGYTF
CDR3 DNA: TGTGCCAGCAGTCCTGTAATCGGGTACTATGGCTACACCTTC

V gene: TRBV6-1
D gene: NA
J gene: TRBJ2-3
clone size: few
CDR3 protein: CASTKASVRTSDTQYF
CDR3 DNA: TGTGCCAGCACCAAGGCTAGCGTCAGAACGTCGGATACGCAGTATTTT

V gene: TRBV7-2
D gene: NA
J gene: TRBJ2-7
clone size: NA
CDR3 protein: CASSLFASSYEQYF
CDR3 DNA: TGTGCCAGCAGCTTATTTGCGAGCTCCTATGAGCAGTACTTC

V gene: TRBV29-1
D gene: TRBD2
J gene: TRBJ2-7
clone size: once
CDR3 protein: CSIGTSGRSEEQYF
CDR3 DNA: TGCAGCATCGGGACTAGCGGGAGGTCTGAGGAGCAGTACTTC

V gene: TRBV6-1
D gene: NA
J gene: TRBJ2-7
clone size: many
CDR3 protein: CASSVGRLSSYEQYF
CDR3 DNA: TGTGCCAGCAGTGTTGGACGATTGAGCTCCTACGAGCAGTACTTC

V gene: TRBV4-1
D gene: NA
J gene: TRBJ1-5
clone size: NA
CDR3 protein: CASSHQGSNQPQHF
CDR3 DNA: TGCGCCAGCAGCCACCAAGGGAGCAATCAGCCCCAGCATTTT

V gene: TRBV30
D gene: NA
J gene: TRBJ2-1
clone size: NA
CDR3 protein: CAWGKRNGGNEQLF
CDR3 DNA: TGTGCCTGGGGGAAGCGAAACGGGGGAAATGAGCAGCTCTTC

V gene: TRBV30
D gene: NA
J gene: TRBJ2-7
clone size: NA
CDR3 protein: CAWSLRGYEQYF
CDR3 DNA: TGTGCCTGGAGTCTTAGGGGCTACGAGCAGTACTTC

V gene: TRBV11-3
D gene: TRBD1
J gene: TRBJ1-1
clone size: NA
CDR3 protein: CASSTRQGAEALF
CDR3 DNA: TGTGCCAGTAGCACTCGACAGGGGGCTGAAGCTTTATTT

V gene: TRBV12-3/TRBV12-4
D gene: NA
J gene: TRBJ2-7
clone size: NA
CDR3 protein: CVSSRGSEEYF
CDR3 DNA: TGTGTCAGCAGCCGGGGTTCCGAGGAGTACTTC